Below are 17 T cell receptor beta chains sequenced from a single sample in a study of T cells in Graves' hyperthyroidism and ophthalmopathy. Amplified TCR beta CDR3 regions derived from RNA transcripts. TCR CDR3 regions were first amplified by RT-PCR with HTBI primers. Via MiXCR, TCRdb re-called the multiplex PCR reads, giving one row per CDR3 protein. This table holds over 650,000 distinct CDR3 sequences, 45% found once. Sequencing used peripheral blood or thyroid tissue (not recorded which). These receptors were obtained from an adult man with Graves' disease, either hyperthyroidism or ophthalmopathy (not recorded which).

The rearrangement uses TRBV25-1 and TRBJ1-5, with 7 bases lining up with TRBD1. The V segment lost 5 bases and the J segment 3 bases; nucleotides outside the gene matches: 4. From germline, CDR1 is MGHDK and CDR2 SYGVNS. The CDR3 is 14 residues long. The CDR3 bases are TGTGCCAGCAGTCGAGGGGGCAACAATCAGCCCCAGCATTTT. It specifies CASSRGGNNQPQHF.

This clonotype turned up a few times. This CDR3 reads CASSQDPDSLNTEAFF. CDR3 bases: TGCGCCAGCAGCCAAGATCCTGACAGCCTGAACACTGAAGCTTTCTTT. This chain joins TRBV4-1 and TRBJ1-1; TRBD1 might be the D (5 bases). With 0 bases removed from V and 0 bases from J, the gap between germline ends came to 11 bases. Per germline, CDR1 MGHRA and CDR2 YSYEKL. There are 16 residues in the CDR3.

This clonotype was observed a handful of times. As DNA, the CDR3 is TGTGCCAGCACAAGGGGCGATTCACCCCTCCACTTT. Translating it yields CASTRGDSPLHF. The gene calls are TRBV2 and TRBJ1-6; possibly TRBD1 for D (5 bases). V was clipped by 7 bases and J by 8 bases, with 9 bases between them. The germline gives CDR1 SNHLY, CDR2 FYNNEI. The CDR3 extends over 12 amino acids. The entire variable domain, with the rest obtained from reference TRBV2 and TRBJ1-6, is as follows: EPEVTQTPSHQVTQMGQEVILRCVPISNHLYFYWYRQILGQKVEFLVSFYNNEISEKSEIFDDQFSVERPDGSNFTLKIRSTKLEDSAMYFCASTRGDSPLHFGNGTRLTVT.

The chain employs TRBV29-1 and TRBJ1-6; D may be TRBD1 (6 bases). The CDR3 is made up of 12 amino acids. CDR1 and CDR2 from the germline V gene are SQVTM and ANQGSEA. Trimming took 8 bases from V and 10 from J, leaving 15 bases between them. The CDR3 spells CSSYVQGSPLHF. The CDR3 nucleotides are TGCAGCAGTTATGTACAGGGCTCACCCCTCCACTTT. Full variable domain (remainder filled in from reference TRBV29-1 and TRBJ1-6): SAVISQKPSRDICQRGTSLTIQCQVDSQVTMMFWYRQQPGQSLTLIATANQGSEATYESGFVIDKFPISRPNLTFSTLTVSNMSPEDSSIYLCSSYVQGSPLHFGNGTRLTVT.

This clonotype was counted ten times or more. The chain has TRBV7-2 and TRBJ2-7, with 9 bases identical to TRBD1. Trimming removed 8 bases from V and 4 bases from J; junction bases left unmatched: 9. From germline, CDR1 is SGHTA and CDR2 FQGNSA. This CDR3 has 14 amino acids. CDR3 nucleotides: TGTGCCAGCGAGTCCGGGACAGGGTCGTACGAGCAGTACTTC. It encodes CASESGTGSYEQYF.

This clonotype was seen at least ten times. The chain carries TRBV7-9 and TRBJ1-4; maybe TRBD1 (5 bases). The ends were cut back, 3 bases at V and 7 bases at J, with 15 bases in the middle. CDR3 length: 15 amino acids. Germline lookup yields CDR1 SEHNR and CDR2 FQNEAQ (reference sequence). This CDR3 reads CASSLGPTGGEKLFF. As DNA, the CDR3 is TGTGCCAGCAGCTTGGGGCCAACGGGAGGTGAAAAACTGTTTTTT.

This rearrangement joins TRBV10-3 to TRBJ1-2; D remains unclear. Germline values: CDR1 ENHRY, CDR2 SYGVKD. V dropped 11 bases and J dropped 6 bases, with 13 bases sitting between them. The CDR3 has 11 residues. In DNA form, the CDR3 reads TGTGCCTTGGACGAGTTCCATGGCTACACCTTC. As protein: CALDEFHGYTF.

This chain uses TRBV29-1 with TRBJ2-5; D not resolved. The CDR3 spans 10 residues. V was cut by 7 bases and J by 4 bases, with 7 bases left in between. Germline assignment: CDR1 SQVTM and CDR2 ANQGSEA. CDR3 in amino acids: CSAETETQYF. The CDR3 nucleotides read TGCAGCGCCGAGACAGAGACCCAGTACTTC.

The CDR3 DNA follows: TGTGCCAGTAGCCCCGCTCAGGCAGCAACTAATGAAAAACTGTTTTTT. Amino acid sequence: CASSPAQAATNEKLFF. The J gene is TRBJ1-4, the V gene TRBV19; no definite D call. V was clipped by 6 bases and J by 0 bases, with 14 bases between them. The CDR3 is 16 residues long. CDR1 and CDR2 from the germline V gene are LNHDA and SQIVND (reference sequence).

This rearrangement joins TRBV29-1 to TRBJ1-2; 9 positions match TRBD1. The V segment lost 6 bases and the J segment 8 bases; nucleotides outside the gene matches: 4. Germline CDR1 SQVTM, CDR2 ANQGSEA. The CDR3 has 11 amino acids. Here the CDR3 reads CSVTGGRGYTF. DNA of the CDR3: TGCAGCGTAACAGGGGGCCGCGGCTACACCTTC.

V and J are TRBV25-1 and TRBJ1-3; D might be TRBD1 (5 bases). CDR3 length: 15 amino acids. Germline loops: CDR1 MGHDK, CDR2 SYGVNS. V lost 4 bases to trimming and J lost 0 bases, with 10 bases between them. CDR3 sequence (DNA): TGTGCCAGCAGTGCCCCAGGGATCTCTGGAAACACCATATATTTT. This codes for CASSAPGISGNTIYF.

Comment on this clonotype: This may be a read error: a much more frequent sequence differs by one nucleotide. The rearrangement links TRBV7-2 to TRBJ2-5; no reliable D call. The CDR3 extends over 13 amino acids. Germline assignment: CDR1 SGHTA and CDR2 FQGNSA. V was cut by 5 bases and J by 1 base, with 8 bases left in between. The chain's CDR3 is CASSRPAQETQYF. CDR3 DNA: TGTGCCAGCAGCCGCCCAGCCCAAGAGACCCAGTACTTC.

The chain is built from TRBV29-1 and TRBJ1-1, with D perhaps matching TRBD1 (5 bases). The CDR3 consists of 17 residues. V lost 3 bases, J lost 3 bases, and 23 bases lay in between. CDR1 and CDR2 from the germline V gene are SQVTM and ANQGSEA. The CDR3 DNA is TGCAGCGTTGATGTTCTAAAGGGGTTTGGAGAAGACACTGAAGCTTTCTTT. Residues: CSVDVLKGFGEDTEAFF.

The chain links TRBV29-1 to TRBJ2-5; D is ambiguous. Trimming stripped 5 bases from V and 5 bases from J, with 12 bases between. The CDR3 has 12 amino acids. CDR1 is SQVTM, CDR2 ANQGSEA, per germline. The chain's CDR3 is CSVKPGQETQYF. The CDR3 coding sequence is TGCAGCGTTAAGCCAGGTCAGGAGACCCAGTACTTC.

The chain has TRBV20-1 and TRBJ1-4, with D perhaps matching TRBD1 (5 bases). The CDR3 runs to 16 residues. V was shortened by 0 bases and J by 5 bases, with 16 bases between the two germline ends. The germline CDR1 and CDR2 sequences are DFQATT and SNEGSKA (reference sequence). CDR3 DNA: TGCAGTGCTAGAGATATGGGGGGGTTCCGGAATGAAAAACTGTTTTTT. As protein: CSARDMGGFRNEKLFF.

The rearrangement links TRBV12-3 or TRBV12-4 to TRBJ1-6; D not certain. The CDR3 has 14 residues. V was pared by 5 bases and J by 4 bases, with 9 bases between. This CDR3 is CASSRTIYNSPLHF. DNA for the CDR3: TGTGCCAGCAGTCGGACGATATATAATTCACCCCTCCACTTT.

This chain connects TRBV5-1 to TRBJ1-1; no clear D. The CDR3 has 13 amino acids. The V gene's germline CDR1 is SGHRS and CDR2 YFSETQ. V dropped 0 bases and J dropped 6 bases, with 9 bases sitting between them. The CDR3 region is CASSLESKSEAFF. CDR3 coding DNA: TGCGCCAGCAGCTTGGAATCTAAGTCTGAAGCTTTCTTT.